This note documents a single T cell receptor beta chain sequence. Its antigen remains unidentified. The record has no base qualities; no much larger clone is one base away. The CDR3, cysteine through phenylalanine, is 15 amino acids long. Only the CDR3 part of the read is kept: 45 bases, read in frame from the first base. Library method: the immunoSEQ multiplex PCR assay. TCRdb mirrors the immuneACCESS table, restricted to in-frame sequences. Some clones are absent from its copies; in checked studies, under half trace to an unresolved V gene, and the reason for the others is unknown. Across this sample there are some 80,000 clones, with roughly 90% seen only once. The ten largest account for 0.9% of the sample. The data derive from a study of T cell changes during pregnancy in multiple sclerosis (dated by TCRdb to the late 2010s). Concerning the study at large: The study examined how the T cell repertoire changed over the course of pregnancy in women with multiple sclerosis.

The sequencing used peripheral blood, collected in the first trimester of pregnancy. The rearrangement joined TRBV21-1 to TRBJ1-1; TRBD1, as called in the table, went unchecked against the DNA. TRBV21-1 is designated a pseudogene. This clonotype originated in a female donor in good health, enrolled as a control in a pregnancy study. The DNA sequence is given as TGTGCCAGCATCCCTAGGAGGGGGCGCCACACTGAAGCTTTCTTT. This is translated as CASIPRRGRHTEAFF.